This paragraph reports one T cell receptor beta chain. These data belong to a study of T cell changes during pregnancy in multiple sclerosis. The method was immunoSEQ multiplex PCR; TCRdb's version includes in-frame clones alone and lacks a portion of them. The sample lists tens of thousands of clones; 80% to 95% were seen once. This CDR3 contains 12 residues. Germline CDR1 is SNHLY and CDR2 is FYNNEI. The V end lost 7 bases, the J end lost 6 bases, and 12 bases lay between the germline ends. The specimen was peripheral blood, collected in the second trimester of pregnancy. The sequence derives from a female donor with multiple sclerosis, enrolled in a pregnancy study. The chain has TRBV2 and TRBJ1-1, with D maybe TRBD1 (6 bases). The CDR3 nucleotides are TGTGCCAGCACCACCCCAGGGGCTGAAGCTTTCTTT. Its translation is CASTTPGAEAFF.